The 28 T cell receptor beta chains listed next were all sequenced from one sample in a study of blood T cell repertoires in COVID-19. Sequenced by immunoSEQ multiplex PCR; TCRdb stores in-frame clones only, minus some. The table shows about 150,000 clones, with over 75% occurring only once. Sequenced material: peripheral blood. Receptor source: a man aged 18 to 29 with COVID-19, enrolled during active disease.

The rearrangement links TRBV27 to TRBJ2-1; possible D gene TRBD1, 6 bases. CDR3 length: 18 residues. Germline V gene lookup returns CDR1 MNHEY and CDR2 SMNVEV (reference sequence). Between the trimmed V and J ends, which lost 0 bases and 7 bases, there was a span of 22 bases. The CDR3 sequence is CASSLSGPRSRGSNEQFF. CDR3 DNA sequence: TGTGCCAGCAGTTTATCCGGTCCTAGGAGCAGGGGCAGTAATGAGCAGTTCTTC.

The chain couples TRBV6-4 to TRBJ2-1; tentative D call: TRBD2 (5 bases). The CDR3 runs 16 residues. V was shortened by 2 bases and J by 6 bases, with 17 bases between the two germline ends. Germline CDR1 reads MRHNA; CDR2 reads SNTAGT. CDR3 coding DNA: TGTGCCAGCAGTGACCGAGCGGACCCTAGGATCAATGAGCAGTTCTTC. Amino acids: CASSDRADPRINEQFF.

The V call is TRBV2, the J call TRBJ1-1, with unresolved D. With 8 bases removed from V and 10 bases from J, the gap between germline ends came to 17 bases. CDR1 and CDR2 (germline): SNHLY, FYNNEI. This CDR3 spans 12 amino acids. Here the CDR3 reads CASLSRRKRAFF. Here the CDR3 DNA reads TGTGCCAGCCTGAGTAGGCGGAAGAGAGCTTTCTTT.

V gene TRBV4-3 combines with J gene TRBJ2-1, with 7 bases lining up with TRBD2. The germline CDR1 and CDR2 sequences are LGHNA and YSLEER. Unmatched junction bases numbered 12, after V lost 3 bases and J lost 10 bases. The length of the CDR3 is 15 residues. Here the CDR3 DNA reads TGCGCCAGCAGCCATCCAAGTTCGGGGGGAGGCGAGCAGTTCTTC. It yields the protein CASSHPSSGGGEQFF.

The chain uses TRBV5-1 and TRBJ2-1, with D tentatively TRBD2 (6 bases). This CDR3 region has 20 residues. Germline CDR1 is SGHRS and CDR2 is YFSETQ. Between the trimmed V and J ends, which lost 4 bases and 15 bases, there was a span of 41 bases. The chain's CDR3 is CASSPGVVDTGAPMILLPFF. The CDR3 coding sequence is TGCGCCAGCAGCCCGGGGGTTGTGGATACCGGGGCCCCAATGATCCTACTCCCGTTCTTC. Supplemented by reference TRBV5-1 and TRBJ2-1, the full variable domain reads KAGVTQTPRYLIKTRGQQVTLSCSPISGHRSVSWYQQTPGQGLQFLFEYFSETQRNKGNFPGRFSGRQFSNSRSEMNVSTLELGDSALYLCASSPGVVDTGAPMILLPFFGPGTRLTVL.

This chain joins TRBV6-5 and TRBJ1-2; tentative D call: TRBD1 (5 bases). CDR3 length: 14 amino acids. Germline V CDR1 and CDR2: MNHEY, SVGAGI. V was pared by 11 bases and J by 5 bases, with 21 bases between. CDR3 amino acids: CAATRDYLVYGYTF. In DNA, the CDR3 is TGTGCCGCGACCCGGGACTATCTAGTTTATGGCTACACCTTC.

Worth noting for this clone: Germline is not matched at one junction end, which may reflect a read error. The chain uses TRBV6-6 and TRBJ2-7; TRBD1 matches at 10 bases. The CDR3 loop spans 12 amino acids. CDR1 and CDR2 from the germline V gene are MNHNY and SVGAGI (reference sequence). The CDR3 coding sequence is TGTGCCAGCAGAAACCGGGACAGGGGACTGTTATTC. It specifies CASRNRDRGLLF.

The chain combines TRBV5-6 with TRBJ1-2; D call uncertain. Germline V gene sequence: CDR1 SGHDT, CDR2 YYEEEE. This CDR3 has 16 amino acids. Trimming left V 1 base short and J 4 bases short, with 17 bases between. In DNA, the CDR3 is TGTGCCAGCAGCTTGCTTACGGCCCCGGCAGGCTATGGCTACACCTTC. Its protein is CASSLLTAPAGYGYTF.

The chain is built from TRBV15 and TRBJ2-7; TRBD2 matches at 8 bases. The CDR3 runs 17 residues. Trimming at V came to 0 bases and at J to 2 bases, leaving 9 bases not matched to a gene. CDR1 is LNHNV, CDR2 YYDKDF, per germline (reference sequence). CDR3 sequence reads: CATSRDRGGGIAYEQYF. CDR3 coding DNA: TGTGCCACCAGCAGAGATCGGGGGGGCGGGATAGCCTACGAGCAGTACTTC.

V gene TRBV10-3 combines with J gene TRBJ2-3, with 8 bases lining up with TRBD1. CDR1 and CDR2 from the germline V gene are ENHRY and SYGVKD. J gave up 2 bases and V 6 bases, and 7 bases lay outside the gene matches. CDR3 size: 15 residues. CDR3 residues: CAIRETGEFTDTQYF. The CDR3 DNA is TGTGCCATCAGGGAGACAGGGGAATTCACAGATACGCAGTATTTT.

The chain employs TRBV27 and TRBJ2-7; TRBD1 might be the D (7 bases). The CDR3 length is 13 residues. V shed 4 bases and J shed 9 bases, with 16 bases lying between them. Germline CDR1 MNHEY, CDR2 SMNVEV (reference sequence). In DNA form, the CDR3 reads TGTGCCAGCAGTTCGGAGACAGGGAGGTTGCAGTACTTC. Translated: CASSSETGRLQYF.

The chain couples TRBV4-1 to TRBJ2-7; no reliable D call. The CDR3 spans 13 residues. V was pared by 3 bases and J by 2 bases, with 8 bases between. Germline CDR1 is MGHRA and CDR2 is YSYEKL. CDR3 sequence: CASSQGGAYEQYF. The CDR3 bases are TGCGCCAGCAGCCAGGGTGGAGCCTACGAGCAGTACTTC.

The genes are TRBV28 and TRBJ2-1; TRBD1 agrees at 9 bases. This CDR3 is 15 amino acids long. The germline CDR1 and CDR2 sequences are MDHEN and SYDVKM. Unmatched junction bases numbered 4, after V lost 6 bases and J lost 1 base. The CDR3, as DNA: TGTGCCAGCAGACGACAGGGGGGTTCCTACAATGAGCAGTTCTTC. Translating gives CASRRQGGSYNEQFF.

This clone was seen just once. The chain couples TRBV7-2 to TRBJ1-1; D not resolved. From germline, CDR1 is SGHTA and CDR2 FQGNSA. Trimming pared 4 bases from V and 11 bases from J, leaving 5 bases between. This CDR3 is 9 amino acids long. In DNA form, the CDR3 reads TGTGCCAGCAGCTCTAGGGCTTTCTTT. This encodes CASSSRAFF.

The CDR3 nucleotides read TGTGCCAGCATTCACGGGGAGATGGCTTTCTTT. This gives the protein CASIHGEMAFF. V and J are TRBV6-5 and TRBJ1-1, with D hard to call. Germline CDR1 and CDR2: MNHEY and SVGAGI. This CDR3 has 11 residues. The V gene lost 7 bases and the J gene lost 11 bases, with 14 bases spanning the gap.

This clone showed up just once. This chain uses TRBV29-1 with TRBJ2-7; 7 nucleotides agree with TRBD1. Germline assignment: CDR1 SQVTM and CDR2 ANQGSEA. The CDR3 contains 14 residues. Trimming cost V 4 bases and J 4 bases; bases outside gene matches: 10. DNA of the CDR3: TGCAGCGTTGTTCAACAGGGGCGACAGTACGAGCAGTACTTC. This codes for CSVVQQGRQYEQYF.

The V and J genes are TRBV27 and TRBJ2-1, with 12 bases fitting TRBD2. The CDR3 loop spans 15 amino acids. V dropped 5 bases and J dropped 6; count of bases not matched to a gene: 5. The germline gives CDR1 MNHEY, CDR2 SMNVEV (reference sequence). The chain's CDR3 is CASSPTSGGFNEQFF. For the CDR3, the DNA is TGTGCCAGCAGTCCAACTAGCGGGGGGTTCAATGAGCAGTTCTTC.

V and J are TRBV29-1 and TRBJ1-1; a possible D gene is TRBD1 (5 bases). This CDR3 has 15 residues. Trimming stripped 3 bases from V and 0 bases from J, with 14 bases between. The germline V gene encodes CDR1 SQVTM and CDR2 ANQGSEA. CDR3 sequence reads: CSVDWGVSLNTEAFF. CDR3 DNA: TGCAGCGTTGATTGGGGGGTTTCTTTGAACACTGAAGCTTTCTTT.

This chain links TRBV5-1 with TRBJ1-4; D is perhaps TRBD1 (5 bases). The CDR3 has 15 residues. Deletions cut 6 bases from V and 4 bases from J, with 16 bases between. Germline V CDR1 and CDR2: SGHRS, YFSETQ. CDR3 nucleotide sequence: TGCGCCAGCACGAGAGGTGGGCAGGGTAATGAAAAACTGTTTTTT. Its protein product is CASTRGGQGNEKLFF.

The genes are TRBV10-3 and TRBJ2-2; TRBD1 matches 10 bases. V lost 2 bases and J lost 4; bases outside the gene matches: 7. This CDR3 is built from 17 residues. Germline V gene sequence: CDR1 ENHRY, CDR2 SYGVKD. The CDR3 reads CAISETRQGAGTGELFF. DNA for the CDR3: TGTGCCATCAGTGAGACCCGACAGGGGGCGGGCACCGGGGAGCTGTTTTTT.

V is TRBV27 and J is TRBJ1-5; D remains unclear. V lost 0 bases to trimming and J lost 0 bases, with 3 bases between them. The CDR3 length is 14 residues. Germline assignment: CDR1 MNHEY and CDR2 SMNVEV (reference sequence). The CDR3 nucleotides are TGTGCCAGCAGTTTATCCTATAGCAATCAGCCCCAGCATTTT. It yields the protein CASSLSYSNQPQHF.

V usage is TRBV29-1 and J usage is TRBJ1-1; TRBD1 agrees at 9 bases. The CDR3 length is 12 residues. Germline CDR1 and CDR2: SQVTM and ANQGSEA. J was trimmed by 5 bases and V by 7 bases; bases with no gene match: 5. In DNA, the CDR3 is TGCAGCGGCACAGGGGGCCTTACTGAAGCTTTCTTT. Translated, it gives CSGTGGLTEAFF.

V gene TRBV6-5 combines with J gene TRBJ2-7, with 7 bases fitting TRBD2. This CDR3 comprises 14 residues. Germline lookup yields CDR1 MNHEY and CDR2 SVGAGI. Trimming cost V 2 bases and J 3 bases; bases outside gene matches: 4. In DNA form, the CDR3 reads TGTGCCAGCAGTTACCGGACTAGAATCTACGAGCAGTACTTC. Translation: CASSYRTRIYEQYF.

The J gene is TRBJ2-7, the V gene TRBV29-1; 8 nucleotides match TRBD1. The germline CDR1 and CDR2 sequences are SQVTM and ANQGSEA. The CDR3 is 13 amino acids. The V segment lost 2 bases and the J segment 2 bases; nucleotides outside the gene matches: 2. CDR3 bases: TGCAGCGTTGAAAGGGACAGGCCCTACGAGCAGTACTTC. Translation gives CSVERDRPYEQYF.

The chain links TRBV7-3 to TRBJ2-1, with TRBD2 matching 9 bases. CDR1 SGHTA and CDR2 FQGTGA come from the germline V gene. V was clipped by 0 bases and J by 5 bases; unmatched bases: 2. CDR3 size: 15 residues. Written as DNA, the CDR3 is TGTGCCAGCAGCTTAACGGCGGGAGGGGACAATGAGCAGTTCTTC. This codes for CASSLTAGGDNEQFF.

The rearrangement joins TRBV6-5 to TRBJ2-7; 10 bases line up with TRBD2. Trimming took 5 bases from V and 3 from J; bases not matched to a gene: 4. This CDR3 contains 14 residues. The V gene's germline CDR1 is MNHEY and CDR2 SVGAGI. DNA for the CDR3: TGTGCCAGCAGTCCAGGACTAGCGGACTACGAGCAGTACTTC. Amino acids: CASSPGLADYEQYF.

The J gene is TRBJ1-3, the V gene TRBV16; D gene unclear. The CDR3 spans 16 residues. CDR1 and CDR2 (germline): KGHSY, FQNENV. The ends were cut back, 0 bases at V and 0 bases at J, with 9 bases in the middle. This chain's CDR3 is CASSQSRTASGNTIYF. CDR3 nucleotides: TGTGCCAGCAGCCAATCGCGCACAGCCTCTGGAAACACCATATATTTT.

This rearrangement joins TRBV5-6 to TRBJ2-1; D call uncertain. The germline CDR1 and CDR2 sequences are SGHDT and YYEEEE. Trimming took 0 bases from V and 3 from J, leaving 16 bases between them. This CDR3 contains 17 residues. CDR3 protein: CASSLVRNRQDYNEQFF. The CDR3 coding sequence is TGTGCCAGCAGCTTGGTTCGGAATCGACAAGACTACAATGAGCAGTTCTTC.